A selection of T cell receptor beta chains follows, all from one sample in a study of blood T cell repertoires in COVID-19. The table came from immunoSEQ multiplex PCR; TCRdb's copy has only in-frame clones and leaves some out. The table has about 71,000 clones, about 88% seen once. The sequenced sample was peripheral blood. These receptors originate from a man aged 50-60 years with active COVID-19. CDR3s include the opening cysteine and the closing phenylalanine or tryptophan. Each record gives: J gene, V gene, CDR3 protein.

j_call: TRBJ2-7; v_call: TRBV5-5; cdr3_aa: CASSLARGGYEQYF
j_call: TRBJ2-5; v_call: TRBV5-1; cdr3_aa: CASSNLAGGQETQYF
j_call: TRBJ1-4; v_call: TRBV5-1; cdr3_aa: CASSLAGANEKLFF
j_call: TRBJ1-2; v_call: TRBV6-5; cdr3_aa: CASSSTRGSGPYGYTF
j_call: TRBJ1-4; v_call: TRBV7-2; cdr3_aa: CASSPGLGPSEKLFF
j_call: TRBJ2-5; v_call: TRBV7-6; cdr3_aa: CASSSAGQGWMETQYF
j_call: TRBJ2-5; v_call: TRBV6-5; cdr3_aa: CASIPGQGQETQYF
j_call: TRBJ1-5; v_call: TRBV3-1/TRBV3-2; cdr3_aa: CASSRQRDRGNQPQHF
j_call: TRBJ2-3; v_call: TRBV20-1; cdr3_aa: CSASGQGYADTQYF
j_call: TRBJ2-7; v_call: TRBV5-1; cdr3_aa: CASSPGQIPHEQYF
j_call: TRBJ2-5; v_call: TRBV3-1/TRBV3-2; cdr3_aa: CASSQGYRKETQYF
j_call: TRBJ2-3; v_call: TRBV2; cdr3_aa: CASSERTSTDTQYF
j_call: TRBJ1-1; v_call: TRBV5-6; cdr3_aa: CASSLQGYGVNTEAFF
j_call: TRBJ2-1; v_call: TRBV5-1; cdr3_aa: CASSPRGGGREQFF
j_call: TRBJ2-5; v_call: TRBV5-4; cdr3_aa: CASSPGLFQETQYF
j_call: TRBJ2-1; v_call: TRBV4-1; cdr3_aa: CASSQKASFQGSYNEQFF
j_call: TRBJ2-7; v_call: TRBV15; cdr3_aa: CATSSAYEQYF
j_call: TRBJ2-5; v_call: TRBV5-5; cdr3_aa: CASSLGTGYGETQYF
j_call: TRBJ2-2; v_call: TRBV6-2/TRBV6-3; cdr3_aa: CASSYGRGTNTGELFF
j_call: TRBJ1-2; v_call: TRBV6-5; cdr3_aa: CASSYTAKTGSSGYTF
j_call: TRBJ2-1; v_call: TRBV7-8; cdr3_aa: CASSSAFGVRLDEQFF
j_call: TRBJ1-5; v_call: TRBV19; cdr3_aa: CASSKGSSNQPQHF
j_call: TRBJ2-5; v_call: TRBV5-1; cdr3_aa: CASSPPNGETQYF
j_call: TRBJ2-5; v_call: TRBV7-8; cdr3_aa: CASSPGGFQETQYF
j_call: TRBJ2-3; v_call: TRBV21-1; cdr3_aa: CASSKMTAVTGGQGGDTQYF
j_call: TRBJ2-1; v_call: TRBV7-2; cdr3_aa: CASSFGGAPYNEQFF
j_call: TRBJ1-1; v_call: TRBV19; cdr3_aa: CASLRQRGHTEAFF
j_call: TRBJ2-1; v_call: TRBV4-3; cdr3_aa: CASSQDLLWTGGNEQFF
j_call: TRBJ2-1; v_call: TRBV7-3; cdr3_aa: CASSSTNGYGEQFF
j_call: TRBJ2-5; v_call: TRBV10-2; cdr3_aa: CASRLPGLAGETQYF
j_call: TRBJ2-2; v_call: TRBV9; cdr3_aa: CASSPQSRGDTGELFF
j_call: TRBJ1-2; v_call: TRBV5-1; cdr3_aa: CASSLAGVNYGYTF
j_call: TRBJ1-2; v_call: TRBV5-1; cdr3_aa: CASSWDMGDYGYTF
j_call: TRBJ2-5; v_call: TRBV28; cdr3_aa: CASSPGETQYF
j_call: TRBJ2-1; v_call: TRBV29-1; cdr3_aa: CSVGPSGGPGNEQFF
j_call: TRBJ1-2; v_call: TRBV15; cdr3_aa: CATSRDRGYTF
j_call: TRBJ2-3; v_call: TRBV7-6; cdr3_aa: CASSAGTGYTDTQYF
j_call: TRBJ2-7; v_call: TRBV7-9; cdr3_aa: CASSLRTGNYEQYF
j_call: TRBJ2-3; v_call: TRBV18; cdr3_aa: CASSLAGVGGTQYF
j_call: TRBJ2-1; v_call: TRBV7-2; cdr3_aa: CASSLKGQSYNEQFF
j_call: TRBJ1-1; v_call: TRBV7-2; cdr3_aa: CASSLVAGGMNTEAFF
j_call: TRBJ2-2; v_call: TRBV6-5; cdr3_aa: CASSLRGGELFF
j_call: TRBJ1-2; v_call: TRBV18; cdr3_aa: CASSLGRGTKTNYGYTF
j_call: TRBJ2-3; v_call: TRBV4-3; cdr3_aa: CASSQDPGDPTDTQYF
j_call: TRBJ1-1; v_call: TRBV29-1; cdr3_aa: CSVEQFEAFF
j_call: TRBJ1-2; v_call: TRBV5-4; cdr3_aa: CASSSGDSYGYTF
j_call: TRBJ1-6; v_call: TRBV7-9; cdr3_aa: CASRKGQYNSPLHF
j_call: TRBJ2-2; v_call: TRBV9; cdr3_aa: CASSVAGGSTGELFF
j_call: TRBJ2-7; v_call: TRBV10-2; cdr3_aa: CASSTGIEQYF
j_call: TRBJ2-1; v_call: TRBV15; cdr3_aa: CATSRDLGQGNEQFF
j_call: TRBJ1-5; v_call: TRBV18; cdr3_aa: CASSLTGNQPQHF
j_call: TRBJ2-5; v_call: TRBV5-1; cdr3_aa: CASSWGRGETQYF